The next 21 T cell receptor beta chains were all read from a single sample in a study of cytomegalovirus exposure and HLA in healthy donors. The PCR was carried out with 60 Vbeta primers and 13 Jbeta primers. Profiled with immunoSEQ multiplex PCR; TCRdb holds only in-frame clones, not every one. The sample shows 200,000 to 250,000 clones, under 90% of them seen only once. Sequencing input: PBMCs. The receptors here all came from a human donor in good health.

This chain uses TRBV18 with TRBJ2-5, with a tentative D call TRBD2 (6 bases). Germline V gene sequence: CDR1 KGHSH, CDR2 LQKENI. This CDR3 contains 15 residues. V lost 3 bases to trimming and J lost 5 bases, with 16 bases between them. This chain's CDR3 is CASSPPRPGDETQYF. CDR3 DNA: TGTGCCAGCTCACCGCCAAGGCCGGGAGACGAGACCCAGTACTTC.

The chain links TRBV14 to TRBJ1-4, with D maybe TRBD1 (6 bases). This CDR3 has 16 amino acids. Germline V gene sequence: CDR1 SGHDN, CDR2 FVKESK. Trimming pared 4 bases from V and 7 bases from J, leaving 19 bases between. CDR3 region: CASSPRGGGTSEKLFF. Here the CDR3 DNA reads TGTGCCAGCAGCCCCCGAGGTGGGGGCACGTCTGAAAAACTGTTTTTT.

This rearrangement joins TRBV11-2 to TRBJ2-7; 12 nucleotides align to TRBD1. CDR1 and CDR2 (germline): SGHAT, FQNNGV. CDR3 length: 14 amino acids. The V segment lost 5 bases and the J segment 6 bases; nucleotides outside the gene matches: 5. The chain's CDR3 is CASSRDRGRFEQYF. In nucleotides, the CDR3 is TGTGCCAGCAGCCGGGACAGGGGGCGCTTCGAGCAGTACTTC. The complete variable domain, with remaining parts taken from reference TRBV11-2 and TRBJ2-7, reads EAGVAQSPRYKIIEKRQSVAFWCNPISGHATLYWYQQILGQGPKLLIQFQNNGVVDDSQLPKDRFSAERLKGVDSTLKIQPAKLEDSAVYLCASSRDRGRFEQYFGPGTRLTVT.

V is TRBV27 and J is TRBJ2-7; TRBD1 aligns across 7 bases. The CDR3 length is 14 residues. With V trimmed by 2 bases and J by 3 bases, 4 bases remained unmatched. Germline-derived CDR1 and CDR2 are MNHEY and SMNVEV (reference sequence). CDR3 region: CASSLTGELYEQYF. The CDR3 nucleotides read TGTGCCAGCAGTTTAACAGGGGAACTCTACGAGCAGTACTTC.

This clone was counted a single time. This rearrangement joins TRBV14 to TRBJ1-1; D gene unclear. V was pared by 4 bases and J by 0 bases, with 12 bases between. There are 15 residues in the CDR3. Germline CDR1 reads SGHDN; CDR2 reads FVKESK. The CDR3 bases are TGTGCCAGCAGCCGCTCCGGGGAGGTGAACACTGAAGCTTTCTTT. Its translation is CASSRSGEVNTEAFF.

Notes on this clone: The sample carries other DNA sequences with the same CDR3. The chain is built from TRBV7-3 and TRBJ2-1, with D maybe TRBD2 (5 bases). CDR1 SGHTA and CDR2 FQGTGA come from the germline V gene. CDR3 length: 15 amino acids. The germline V and J ends were trimmed by 2 bases and 2 bases, with 10 bases remaining between them. The CDR3 DNA is TGTGCCAGCAGCTTAGGAGGCCGCGCCTACAATGAGCAGTTCTTC. Its translation is CASSLGGRAYNEQFF.

The chain has TRBV11-2 and TRBJ2-7; D gene ambiguous. V lost 4 bases to trimming and J lost 3 bases, with 13 bases between them. The V gene's germline CDR1 is SGHAT and CDR2 FQNNGV. The CDR3 has 14 residues. The CDR3 coding sequence is TGTGCCAGCAGCTCCCATCGTAGACACTACGAGCAGTACTTC. As protein: CASSSHRRHYEQYF.

The rearrangement links TRBV28 to TRBJ1-2, with D possibly matching TRBD1 (5 bases). V dropped 6 bases and J dropped 4 bases, with 18 bases sitting between them. Germline CDR1 is MDHEN and CDR2 is SYDVKM. This CDR3 has 15 residues. Here the CDR3 reads CASSYGGKASYGYTF. The CDR3 DNA follows: TGTGCCAGCAGCTACGGGGGGAAGGCTAGCTATGGCTACACCTTC.

This rearrangement joins TRBV6-6 to TRBJ2-5; TRBD1 matches 8 bases. The DNA end is a closer match to TRBJ2-7, so the J assignment may be wrong. The CDR3 has 15 residues. CDR1 MNHNY and CDR2 SVGAGI come from the germline V gene (reference sequence). The CDR3 coding sequence is TGTGCCAGCAGACGAGGACAGGGCGAAACCTACGAGCAGTACTTC. Translating it yields CASRRGQGETYEQYF.

This clone was recorded once. The rearrangement links TRBV11-2 to TRBJ2-7; the D gene is possibly TRBD1 (7 bases). Deletions cut 3 bases from V and 6 bases from J, with 21 bases between. Germline lookup yields CDR1 SGHAT and CDR2 FQNNGV. This CDR3 comprises 16 residues. The CDR3 DNA follows: TGTGCCAGCAGCTTCCAAGGGGGCGCGGGACTCGCCGAGCAGTACTTC. Protein product: CASSFQGGAGLAEQYF.

The chain links TRBV9 to TRBJ1-2; D remains ambiguous. CDR3 length equals 16 residues. V was shortened by 0 bases and J by 4 bases, with 16 bases between the two germline ends. CDR1 and CDR2 from the germline V gene are SGDLS and YYNGEE. The chain's CDR3 is CASSVGGAPRGYGYTF. The DNA for the CDR3 is TGTGCCAGCAGCGTAGGGGGAGCCCCTAGAGGCTATGGCTACACCTTC.

The genes are TRBV5-4 and TRBJ2-2, with 9 bases aligning to TRBD1. This CDR3 contains 15 residues. V trimming: 4 bases; J trimming: 6 bases; junction bases outside the gene matches: 7. Germline V gives CDR1 SGHNT, CDR2 YYREEE (reference sequence). The DNA for the CDR3 is TGTGCCAGCAGCCCGCCGGGACAGGGAGCCGGGGAGCTGTTTTTT. Encoded protein: CASSPPGQGAGELFF.

V usage is TRBV2 and J usage is TRBJ2-5; TRBD2 aligns across 10 bases. There are 14 residues in the CDR3. CDR1 and CDR2 (germline): SNHLY, FYNNEI. The V gene end was trimmed by 6 bases and the J gene end by 3 bases; junction bases not matched to a gene: 4. CDR3 region: CASRRTSGEETQYF. The CDR3, as DNA: TGTGCCAGCAGGAGGACTAGCGGAGAAGAGACCCAGTACTTC.

The chain has TRBV4-3 and TRBJ2-3; the D is unclear. Germline V CDR1 and CDR2: LGHNA, YSLEER. The CDR3 runs 16 residues. With 2 bases removed from V and 1 base from J, the gap between germline ends came to 13 bases. The CDR3 sequence is CASSQLHSPGTDTQYF. CDR3 bases: TGCGCCAGCAGCCAACTTCACAGCCCTGGCACAGATACGCAGTATTTT.

This clone occurred once. The chain is built from TRBV9 and TRBJ2-1, with 7 nucleotides matching TRBD1. V gave up 0 bases and J gave up 5 bases; unmatched junction bases: 8. The CDR3 length is 16 residues. Germline lookup yields CDR1 SGDLS and CDR2 YYNGEE. CDR3 in DNA: TGTGCCAGCAGCGTAGACCTGGGACAGACTAACAATGAGCAGTTCTTC. Translating gives CASSVDLGQTNNEQFF.

This sequence joins TRBV7-2 and TRBJ2-1; no reliable D call. CDR1 SGHTA and CDR2 FQGNSA come from the germline V gene. V dropped 0 bases and J dropped 10 bases, with 16 bases sitting between them. The CDR3 is 15 residues long. The CDR3: CASSLATAAFTEQFF. In DNA form, the CDR3 reads TGTGCCAGCAGCTTAGCTACGGCGGCCTTCACGGAGCAGTTCTTC.

The J gene is TRBJ2-1, the V gene TRBV6-5, with D tentatively TRBD2 (7 bases). The germline V gene encodes CDR1 MNHEY and CDR2 SVGAGI. CDR3 length equals 16 residues. The V gene lost 1 base and the J gene lost 10 bases, with 20 bases spanning the gap. CDR3 coding DNA: TGTGCCAGCAGTTACTACGTTCGGGGGGCCGTGGGGGAGCAGTTCTTC. Its protein product is CASSYYVRGAVGEQFF.

In this sample, this clone turned up once. The rearrangement joins TRBV27 to TRBJ1-1; no clear D gene. Germline CDR1 is MNHEY and CDR2 is SMNVEV (reference sequence). This CDR3 comprises 13 residues. With 1 base removed from V and 1 base from J, the gap between germline ends came to 4 bases. This chain's CDR3 is CASSLFGNTEAFF. CDR3 DNA sequence: TGTGCCAGCAGTTTATTCGGGAACACTGAAGCTTTCTTT.

The J gene is TRBJ1-1, the V gene TRBV4-1; perhaps TRBD1 as D (6 bases). Germline-derived CDR1 and CDR2 are MGHRA and YSYEKL. Trimming took 1 base from V and 6 from J, leaving 9 bases between them. The length of the CDR3 is 13 residues. The CDR3 loop reads CASSQVSGAEAFF. The CDR3 region has the DNA TGCGCCAGCAGCCAAGTTTCAGGGGCTGAAGCTTTCTTT.

This chain links TRBV5-1 with TRBJ2-7; 8 positions match TRBD1. Germline trimming cut 4 bases from V and 3 bases from J; bases unmatched to any gene: 9. The CDR3 loop spans 15 amino acids. CDR1 is SGHRS and CDR2 is YFSETQ in the germline V gene. The CDR3, as DNA: TGCGCCAGCAGCCCAACAGGGGGTGGGGACTACGAGCAGTACTTC. Translating gives CASSPTGGGDYEQYF.

The rearrangement joins TRBV7-9 to TRBJ2-7, with 14 bases identical to TRBD2. Trimming cost V 5 bases and J 4 bases; bases outside gene matches: 7. This CDR3 comprises 16 residues. From germline, CDR1 is SEHNR and CDR2 FQNEAQ (reference sequence). The CDR3 is CASSLPGTSGGYEQYF. The CDR3 nucleotides read TGTGCCAGCAGCCTCCCAGGGACTAGCGGGGGTTACGAGCAGTACTTC.